This paragraph covers one T cell receptor (beta chain) sequence. The antigen is undetermined. These data are taken from a study of graft-versus-host responses after intestinal transplantation. Study information: The transplants performed in recipients were multivisceral, liver-intestinal, or isolated intestinal.

Whole-study results and caveats: Association was observed between peak circulating GvH clone levels and early post-transplant HvG declines. GvH clonotypes were identified within recipient marrow, with a subset emerging first in ileum or blood.

Some clones are missing from TCRdb's copy, which holds only in-frame ones; the method was immunoSEQ multiplex PCR. The sample shows some 82,000 clones, over 75% of them seen only once. Trimming removed 4 bases at V and 9 bases at J, with 17 bases between. Germline CDR1 is SGHRS and CDR2 is YFSETQ. This CDR3 comprises 14 residues. The TCR comes from a human donor who was the organ donor for an intestinal transplant. The gene calls are TRBV5-1 and TRBJ1-5, with D tentatively TRBD1 (5 bases). Sequencing used unstimulated CD8+ T cells sorted from spleen or lymph node cells, obtained before transplant. CDR3 coding DNA: TGCGCCAGCAGCGAGGGACGGGGCCTAGGGCCCCAGCATTTT. Translated: CASSEGRGLGPQHF.